These 20 T cell receptor beta chains originate from one sample sequenced in a study of monozygotic twins with inflammatory bowel disease. One entry per CDR3 protein, without DNA, is what TCRdb gives after re-calling the 5' RACE reads. The sample holds more than 110,000 distinct CDR3 sequences. Sequencing used blood. These receptors all come from a human donor with ulcerative colitis or Crohn's disease, or a healthy co-twin of an affected twin (not recorded which).

The V call is TRBV11-1, the J call TRBJ2-5; TCRdb picks TRBD2, but there is no DNA to check that call. Per the germline V gene, CDR1 is SGHAT and CDR2 is FQDESV (reference sequence). The CDR3 contains 18 residues. The CDR3: CASSLAGLAGGGQETQYF.

Here the CDR3 reads CATRTITSGRPTDTQYF. This chain joins TRBV28 and TRBJ2-3; the TCRdb D gene call, TRBD2, has no DNA to confirm it. In germline, CDR1 is MDHEN, CDR2 SYDVKM. The CDR3 runs to 17 residues.

The rearrangement joins TRBV7-2 to TRBJ2-3. Germline CDR1 reads SGHTA; CDR2 reads FQGNSA. The CDR3 sequence is 12 residues long. Here the CDR3 reads CASSPNHDTQYF.

The rearrangement uses TRBV20-1 and TRBJ2-1; TCRdb calls TRBD1, which cannot be checked without DNA. There are 13 residues in the CDR3. Germline assignment: CDR1 DFQATT and CDR2 SNEGSKA (reference sequence). The CDR3 is CSAIGPTGNEQFF.

The CDR3 loop is CASSAAGQGYEQYF. This chain uses TRBV7-3 with TRBJ2-7; TCRdb outputs TRBD1, but without DNA this stays unchecked. The CDR3 runs to 14 residues. In germline, CDR1 is SGHTA, CDR2 FQGTGA.

The rearrangement links TRBV11-1 to TRBJ1-1; there is no DNA to check the TCRdb D call of TRBD1. This CDR3 has 13 amino acids. The germline gives CDR1 SGHAT, CDR2 FQDESV (reference sequence). The CDR3 spells CASSLERGTEAFF.

The V gene is TRBV9, the J gene TRBJ2-1; no DNA is available, so the TRBD2 call from TCRdb remains unchecked. Germline V gene lookup returns CDR1 SGDLS and CDR2 YYNGEE. This CDR3 is built from 12 residues. CDR3 protein: CASSVLGHEQFF. The variable domain in full, completed from reference TRBV9 and TRBJ2-1, reads DSGVTQTPKHLITATGQRVTLRCSPRSGDLSVYWYQQSLDQGLQFLIQYYNGEERAKGNILERFSAQQFPDLHSELNLSSLELGDSALYFCASSVLGHEQFFGPGTRLTVL.

The rearrangement uses TRBV5-1 and TRBJ1-4; without DNA, the TCRdb call of TRBD1 cannot be checked. CDR3 size: 14 residues. The germline V gene has CDR1 SGHRS and CDR2 YFSETQ. The CDR3 loop is CASSFGQVNEKLFF.

The CDR3 sequence: CASSLELGLQFF. The chain combines TRBV27 with TRBJ2-1; with no DNA, the TCRdb D assignment of TRBD2 cannot be verified. CDR1 is MNHEY, CDR2 SMNVEV, per germline (reference sequence). The CDR3 has 12 residues.

The chain combines TRBV29-1 with TRBJ1-2; TCRdb selects TRBD1, and the lack of DNA leaves this call unchecked. In germline, CDR1 is SQVTM, CDR2 ANQGSEA. The CDR3 is made up of 12 amino acids. The chain's CDR3 is CSVDGGNYGYTF.

The V and J genes are TRBV7-3 and TRBJ1-1; with no DNA, the TCRdb D assignment of TRBD1 cannot be verified. Per the germline V gene, CDR1 is SGHTA and CDR2 is FQGTGA. This CDR3 contains 13 residues. The CDR3 spells CASSLAPPTEAFF.

The gene calls are TRBV28 and TRBJ1-6. This CDR3 contains 15 residues. CDR1 is MDHEN, CDR2 SYDVKM, per germline. This CDR3 is CASRPVDPDNSPLHF.

The chain employs TRBV20-1 and TRBJ2-5; TCRdb's D gene call, TRBD2, goes unchecked for lack of DNA. Germline assignment: CDR1 DFQATT and CDR2 SNEGSKA (reference sequence). CDR3 length: 12 residues. CDR3 amino acids: CSARGPLETQYF.

The J gene is TRBJ2-1, the V gene TRBV7-9. From germline, CDR1 is SEHNR and CDR2 FQNEAQ (reference sequence). This CDR3 comprises 13 residues. This CDR3 reads CASSNVRSNEQFF.

V is TRBV12-3 or TRBV12-4 and J is TRBJ2-2; with no DNA, the TCRdb D assignment of TRBD2 cannot be verified. The length of the CDR3 is 16 residues. The CDR3: CASSPPGLAGSGELFF.

The chain has TRBV4-2 and TRBJ2-2; TCRdb returns TRBD1, unconfirmable since there is no DNA. CDR3 length equals 15 residues. CDR1 LGHNA and CDR2 YNFKEQ come from the germline V gene. CDR3: CASSPQGQATGELFF.

This rearrangement joins TRBV6-5 to TRBJ2-7; no DNA is available, so the TRBD2 call from TCRdb remains unchecked. Germline V gives CDR1 MNHEY, CDR2 SVGAGI. The CDR3 is 15 residues long. The chain's CDR3 is CASSYSTERVGEQYF.

The gene calls are TRBV7-2 and TRBJ2-1; TCRdb's assignment of TRBD2 cannot be checked, as there is no DNA. The germline V gene encodes CDR1 SGHTA and CDR2 FQGNSA. The CDR3 runs 14 residues. The CDR3 loop is CASSLNWGGDEQFF.

The V call is TRBV29-1, the J call TRBJ1-1. There are 13 residues in the CDR3. CDR1 is SQVTM and CDR2 is ANQGSEA in the germline V gene. This chain's CDR3 is CSVEDTRYQKAFF.

The V and J genes are TRBV18 and TRBJ2-1. The CDR3 extends over 11 amino acids. Germline V gene lookup returns CDR1 KGHSH and CDR2 LQKENI. The CDR3 is CASSPSDEQFF.